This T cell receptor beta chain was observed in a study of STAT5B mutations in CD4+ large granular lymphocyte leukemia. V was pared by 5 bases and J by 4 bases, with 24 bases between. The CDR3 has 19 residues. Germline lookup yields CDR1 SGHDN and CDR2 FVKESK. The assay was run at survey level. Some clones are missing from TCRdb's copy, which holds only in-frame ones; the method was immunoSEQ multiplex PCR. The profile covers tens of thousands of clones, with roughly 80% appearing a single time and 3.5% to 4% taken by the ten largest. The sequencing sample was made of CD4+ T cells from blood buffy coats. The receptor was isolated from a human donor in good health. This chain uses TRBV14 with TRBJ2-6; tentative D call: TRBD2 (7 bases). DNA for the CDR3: TGTGCCAGCAGCGAAGGGGTTTGGGGGGGGCATGCCGGGGCCAACGTCCTGACTTTC. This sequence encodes CASSEGVWGGHAGANVLTF.